This entry lists 27 T cell receptor beta chains sequenced from one sample in a study of blood T cell repertoires in COVID-19. Clones were sequenced by immunoSEQ multiplex PCR, and TCRdb holds only the in-frame ones, with some missing. The sample shows 250,000 to 300,000 clones, roughly nine tenths of them seen only once. Specimen: peripheral blood. The source is a young woman with COVID-19, enrolled during active disease.

V gene TRBV27 combines with J gene TRBJ1-5; the D is unclear. Looked up from germline, CDR1 is MNHEY and CDR2 is SMNVEV (reference sequence). V shed 6 bases and J shed 6 bases, with 18 bases lying between them. The CDR3 consists of 15 residues. The CDR3 region is CASSPLEGLFQPQHF. The CDR3 DNA follows: TGTGCCAGCAGCCCTTTAGAGGGTCTTTTTCAGCCCCAGCATTTT.

The chain links TRBV5-1 to TRBJ1-2; D perhaps matches TRBD1 (6 bases). V lost 6 bases and J lost 4, with 16 bases in between. CDR3 length equals 14 residues. Per germline, CDR1 SGHRS and CDR2 YFSETQ. DNA of the CDR3: TGCGCCAGCATACTGGGCAGAGGGGGCTATGGCTACACCTTC. Translating gives CASILGRGGYGYTF.

The rearrangement joins TRBV7-2 to TRBJ1-3, with TRBD1 matching over 8 bases. The J segment lost 1 base and the V segment lost 5 bases, leaving 7 bases of the junction unmatched. The CDR3 loop spans 16 amino acids. The germline V gene has CDR1 SGHTA and CDR2 FQGNSA. Written as DNA, the CDR3 is TGTGCCAGCAGCCTACATGGACAGGGTTCTGGAAACACCATATATTTT. Residues: CASSLHGQGSGNTIYF.

The chain combines TRBV27 with TRBJ2-2, with 11 nucleotides matching TRBD2. The V gene's germline CDR1 is MNHEY and CDR2 SMNVEV (reference sequence). The CDR3 runs 15 residues. With 7 bases clipped from V and 4 bases from J, the junction kept 5 bases outside the gene matches. Written as DNA, the CDR3 is TGTGCCAGCAAAATAGCGGGGGGGTTCACCGGGGAGCTGTTTTTT. Protein sequence: CASKIAGGFTGELFF.

The chain carries TRBV11-2 and TRBJ1-2, with D uncertain. CDR1 and CDR2 (germline): SGHAT, FQNNGV. The CDR3 is 14 amino acids. V was clipped by 3 bases and J by 4 bases, with 12 bases between them. The CDR3 DNA reads as TGTGCCAGCAGCTTGGGGTCCGGGAGCTATGGCTACACCTTC. It specifies CASSLGSGSYGYTF.

V and J are TRBV28 and TRBJ2-1; possibly TRBD2 for D (6 bases). The germline V gene has CDR1 MDHEN and CDR2 SYDVKM. Trimming left V 6 bases short and J 4 bases short, with 16 bases between. CDR3 length equals 15 residues. The CDR3 sequence is CASRDGGSIYNEQFF. The CDR3 DNA follows: TGTGCCAGCAGGGACGGAGGGAGTATATACAATGAGCAGTTCTTC.

The CDR3, as DNA: TGTGCCAGCAGTCTAAGACAGTTTTCCTACGAGCAGTACTTC. The encoded protein is CASSLRQFSYEQYF. The chain joins TRBV11-2 to TRBJ2-7, with a possible D match to TRBD1 (5 bases). The CDR3 totals 14 residues. The V end was cut by 6 bases, the J end by 1 base, with 13 bases between. Germline V gene lookup returns CDR1 SGHAT and CDR2 FQNNGV.

This chain connects TRBV20-1 to TRBJ1-1; no firm D call. The CDR3 covers 11 residues. Germline V lookup: CDR1 DFQATT, CDR2 SNEGSKA (reference sequence). CDR3 sequence reads: CSTPMNTEAFF. Here the CDR3 DNA reads TGCAGCACTCCGATGAACACTGAAGCTTTCTTT.

This clone was observed a few times. The CDR3 here is CASSLLTGNNSPLHF. CDR3 in DNA: TGTGCCAGCAGCCTCCTGACAGGAAATAATTCACCCCTCCACTTT. The chain joins TRBV4-2 to TRBJ1-6; TRBD1 is a possible D gene (6 bases). V was shortened by 4 bases and J by 5 bases, with 12 bases between the two germline ends. The CDR3 is 15 amino acids. CDR1 and CDR2 (germline): LGHNA, YNFKEQ.

V and J are TRBV11-2 and TRBJ1-5, with 11 bases lining up with TRBD1. V gave up 1 base and J gave up 2 bases; unmatched junction bases: 1. The CDR3 runs 16 residues. The germline CDR1 and CDR2 sequences are SGHAT and FQNNGV. The CDR3 reads CASSLGTGGGNQPQHF. The CDR3 nucleotides read TGTGCCAGCAGCTTAGGGACAGGGGGCGGCAATCAGCCCCAGCATTTT.

The rearrangement uses TRBV28 and TRBJ2-7, with 7 bases matching TRBD2. V gave up 7 bases and J gave up 1 base; unmatched junction bases: 13. Germline V gene lookup returns CDR1 MDHEN and CDR2 SYDVKM. The CDR3 totals 16 residues. The CDR3 coding sequence is TGTGCCAGCAAACCCCCCGGGGCGCGGGGGTCCTACGAGCAGTACTTC. Translation: CASKPPGARGSYEQYF.

The chain recombines TRBV21-1 with TRBJ1-3; the D call of TRBD1 is as the table states it, not checked on the DNA. TRBV21-1 is reported as a pseudogene. CDR3 size: 17 residues. This CDR3 is CASSKYREQDEGNTIYF. CDR3 DNA: TGTGCCAGCAGCAAATATAGGGAACAGGACGAAGGAAACACCATATATTTT.

The chain couples TRBV5-4 to TRBJ2-1; 8 bases agree with TRBD1. The germline V gene encodes CDR1 SGHNT and CDR2 YYREEE (reference sequence). There are 15 residues in the CDR3. V lost 4 bases and J lost 7; bases outside the gene matches: 10. CDR3 coding DNA: TGTGCCAGCAGCCTTCCGGACAGGGTGGGTAATGAGCAGTTCTTC. It yields the protein CASSLPDRVGNEQFF.

The chain recombines TRBV7-9 with TRBJ1-2; TRBD1 aligns across 10 bases. The ends lost 5 bases at V and 0 bases at J; junction bases unmatched: 6. Germline CDR1 SEHNR, CDR2 FQNEAQ (reference sequence). This CDR3 has 16 amino acids. This CDR3 is CASSRTGGQANYGYTF. The CDR3 DNA follows: TGTGCCAGCAGCCGGACAGGGGGACAAGCTAACTATGGCTACACCTTC.

The V and J genes are TRBV6-6 and TRBJ2-1; D unclear. Germline lookup yields CDR1 MNHNY and CDR2 SVGAGI (reference sequence). This CDR3 has 17 amino acids. V was cut by 5 bases and J by 0 bases, with 17 bases left in between. CDR3 sequence: CASSRLVQVLSYNEQFF. For the CDR3, the DNA is TGTGCCAGCAGTCGCTTAGTTCAGGTTCTCTCCTACAATGAGCAGTTCTTC.

The V and J genes are TRBV11-2 and TRBJ2-3; perhaps TRBD2 as D (5 bases). The CDR3 has 15 residues. The ends were cut back, 1 base at V and 5 bases at J, with 13 bases in the middle. Germline values: CDR1 SGHAT, CDR2 FQNNGV. CDR3 residues: CASSLVTGSRDTQYF. The CDR3 bases are TGTGCCAGCAGCTTAGTAACGGGGAGCCGAGATACGCAGTATTTT. Looking up the rest from reference TRBV11-2 and TRBJ2-3 gives the full variable domain: EAGVAQSPRYKIIEKRQSVAFWCNPISGHATLYWYQQILGQGPKLLIQFQNNGVVDDSQLPKDRFSAERLKGVDSTLKIQPAKLEDSAVYLCASSLVTGSRDTQYFGPGTRLTVL.

The chain joins TRBV7-9 to TRBJ1-2; 8 positions match TRBD1. The CDR3 length is 13 residues. Trimming took 3 bases from V and 3 from J; bases not matched to a gene: 0. Germline lookup yields CDR1 SEHNR and CDR2 FQNEAQ (reference sequence). The CDR3 sequence is CASSLTGDYGYTF. The CDR3 region has the DNA TGTGCCAGCAGCTTGACAGGGGACTATGGCTACACCTTC.

The chain is built from TRBV2 and TRBJ2-6; possible D gene TRBD1, 6 bases. Trimming left V 6 bases short and J 3 bases short, with 12 bases between. The germline V gene has CDR1 SNHLY and CDR2 FYNNEI. The CDR3 is 15 amino acids. The CDR3 DNA is TGTGCCAGCAGGGACAGTAGGAATGGGGCCAACGTCCTGACTTTC. Amino acid sequence: CASRDSRNGANVLTF.

The chain combines TRBV5-1 with TRBJ1-1; a weak D match, TRBD1 (5 bases). The CDR3 loop spans 12 amino acids. Trimming cost V 4 bases and J 4 bases, with 8 bases left between them. The germline CDR1 and CDR2 sequences are SGHRS and YFSETQ. CDR3 amino acids: CASSPGITEAFF. DNA of the CDR3: TGCGCCAGCAGCCCAGGGATCACTGAAGCTTTCTTT. The complete variable domain, with remaining parts taken from reference TRBV5-1 and TRBJ1-1, reads KAGVTQTPRYLIKTRGQQVTLSCSPISGHRSVSWYQQTPGQGLQFLFEYFSETQRNKGNFPGRFSGRQFSNSRSEMNVSTLELGDSALYLCASSPGITEAFFGQGTRLTVV.

The chain has TRBV3-1 (or the pseudogene TRBV3-2) and TRBJ2-7; D not resolved. This CDR3 is built from 14 residues. Trimming took off 4 bases at V and 5 bases at J, with 15 bases between the two ends. The V gene's germline CDR1 is LGHDT and CDR2 YNNKEL (reference sequence). CDR3 protein: CASSPDLGAHEQYF. CDR3 nucleotide sequence: TGTGCCAGCAGCCCCGATCTCGGTGCGCACGAGCAGTACTTC.

This chain joins TRBV5-1 and TRBJ2-5; 8 positions match TRBD2. CDR3 length: 14 amino acids. After removal of 5 bases from V and 4 bases from J, the junction contained 7 bases not matched to a gene. Germline CDR1 reads SGHRS; CDR2 reads YFSETQ. The CDR3 loop reads CASRGGGTLETQYF. The CDR3 bases are TGCGCCAGCAGGGGCGGGGGGACGTTAGAGACCCAGTACTTC.

The chain is built from TRBV5-5 and TRBJ2-1; 12 nucleotides align to TRBD1. This CDR3 comprises 16 residues. In germline, CDR1 is SGHKS, CDR2 YYEKEE (reference sequence). After removal of 4 bases from V and 8 bases from J, the junction contained 10 bases not matched to a gene. CDR3 coding DNA: TGTGCCAGCAGCCAAGAAATAGGGACAGGGGGCTATGAGCAGTTCTTC. Translation gives CASSQEIGTGGYEQFF.

The chain carries TRBV28 and TRBJ2-1, with D uncertain. V was pared by 2 bases and J by 3 bases, with 5 bases between. The CDR3 length is 13 residues. The germline V gene has CDR1 MDHEN and CDR2 SYDVKM. CDR3 sequence (DNA): TGTGCCAGCAGTTTACCAGGCTACAATGAGCAGTTCTTC. Amino acid sequence: CASSLPGYNEQFF.

This clone was seen a single time. The V and J genes are TRBV7-2 and TRBJ2-7; 12 bases align to TRBD2. This CDR3 comprises 14 residues. The ends lost 5 bases at V and 7 bases at J; junction bases unmatched: 6. Germline V lookup: CDR1 SGHTA, CDR2 FQGNSA. DNA of the CDR3: TGTGCCAGCAGCCCTAGCGGGGGGGCATGGGAGCAGTACTTC. This sequence encodes CASSPSGGAWEQYF.

The chain uses TRBV27 and TRBJ1-1; D gene uncertain. V was cut by 9 bases and J by 4 bases, with 15 bases left in between. Germline V lookup: CDR1 MNHEY, CDR2 SMNVEV (reference sequence). This CDR3 region has 13 residues. In nucleotides, the CDR3 is TGTGCCAGTTCGGGGTCCTGGGGCACTGAAGCTTTCTTT. It translates to CASSGSWGTEAFF.

This clone was counted a single time. The V and J genes are TRBV3-1 (or the pseudogene TRBV3-2) and TRBJ2-6; D gene unclear. CDR1 is LGHDT, CDR2 YNNKEL, per germline (reference sequence). The CDR3 covers 15 residues. V lost 2 bases, J lost 0 bases, and 5 bases lay in between. The CDR3 region has the DNA TGTGCCAGCAGCCAAAGGAGCTCTGGGGCCAACGTCCTGACTTTC. Translated: CASSQRSSGANVLTF.

This clone was picked up many times. This chain's CDR3 is CATTSPGTGNYGYTF. In DNA, the CDR3 is TGTGCCACCACGAGTCCCGGGACAGGGAACTATGGCTACACCTTC. The rearrangement uses TRBV28 and TRBJ1-2; 9 bases agree with TRBD1. Germline V gene lookup returns CDR1 MDHEN and CDR2 SYDVKM. The ends lost 10 bases at V and 2 bases at J; junction bases unmatched: 11. This CDR3 region has 15 residues.